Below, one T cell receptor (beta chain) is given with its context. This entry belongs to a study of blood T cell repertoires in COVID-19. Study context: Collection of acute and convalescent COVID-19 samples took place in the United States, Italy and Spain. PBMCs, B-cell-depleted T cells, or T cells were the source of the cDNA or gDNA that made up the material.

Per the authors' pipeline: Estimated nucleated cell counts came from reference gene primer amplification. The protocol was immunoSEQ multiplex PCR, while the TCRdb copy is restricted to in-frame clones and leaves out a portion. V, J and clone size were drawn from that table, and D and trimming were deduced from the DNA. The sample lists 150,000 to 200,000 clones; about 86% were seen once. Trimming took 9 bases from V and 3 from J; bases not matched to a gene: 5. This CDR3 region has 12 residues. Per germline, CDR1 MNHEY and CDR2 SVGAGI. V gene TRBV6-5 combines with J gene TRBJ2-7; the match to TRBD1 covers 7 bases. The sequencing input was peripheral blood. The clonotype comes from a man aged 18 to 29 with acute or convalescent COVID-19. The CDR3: CARTGTDYEQYF. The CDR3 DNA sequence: TGTGCCAGGACAGGGACCGACTACGAGCAGTACTTC.